This TCR beta chain was observed in a study of T cell responses to AZD1222 COVID-19 vaccine. V lost 6 bases, J lost 5 bases, and 7 bases lay in between. The CDR3 has 11 amino acids. CDR1 SNHLY and CDR2 FYNNEI come from the germline V gene. Study outcomes and limitations: Recipients of two AZD1222 doses showed rising Spike-specific TCR breadth and depth.

As regards this clone: What it recognizes is unknown.

The repertoire was sequenced with immunoSEQ multiplex PCR; TCRdb's copy has only in-frame clones and lacks some. The data show under 200,000 clones, more than 70% seen once. This rearrangement joins TRBV2 to TRBJ2-5; tentatively, D is TRBD1 or TRBD2 (5 bases each). Sequences were derived from peripheral blood, sampled 28 days after the second AZD1222 dose. This TCR was sampled from an adult who received the AZD1222 COVID-19 vaccine. The DNA for the CDR3 is TGTGCCAGCAGCGAGGGGGAGACCCAGTACTTC. This codes for CASSEGETQYF.